This TCR beta chain was found in a study of human T cells and chemical hapten exposure. About the research overall: Patients' scalps got diphenylcyclopropenone weekly throughout the roughly 25-week study.

This clonotype was detected only a few times. What it binds is not known. Time point given: pre-sensitization, week 0. Described treatment: therapeutic diphenylcyclopropenone sensitization with weekly scalp DPC. Ahead of each patch test application, blood was drawn. Each CDR3 protein gets one entry after TCRdb re-called the RACE reads with MiXCR. The top ten clones hold 3.5% to 4.5% of a sample with some 60,000 distinct CDR3 sequences, over 9% of them seen once. The CDR3 sequence is 13 residues long. V was clipped by 5 bases and J by 10 bases, with 16 bases between them. Germline assignment: CDR1 MNHEY and CDR2 SVGEGT. Study-level findings and limits: The number of TCRs over 1 in 1000 frequency stayed unchanged after DPC.

The chain uses TRBV6-2 or TRBV6-3 and TRBJ2-3, with a weak D call TRBD1 (5 bases). This receptor was identified in a woman between 35 and 50 years old with alopecia areata. Some clones in this sample may be carry-over from other donors' samples. Specimen: whole blood, collected in connection with sensitization to the hapten diphenylcyclopropenone (DPC). CDR3 sequence: CASSLPPGSAQYF. DNA of the CDR3: TGTGCCAGCAGTCTACCCCCAGGGTCGGCGCAGTATTTT.